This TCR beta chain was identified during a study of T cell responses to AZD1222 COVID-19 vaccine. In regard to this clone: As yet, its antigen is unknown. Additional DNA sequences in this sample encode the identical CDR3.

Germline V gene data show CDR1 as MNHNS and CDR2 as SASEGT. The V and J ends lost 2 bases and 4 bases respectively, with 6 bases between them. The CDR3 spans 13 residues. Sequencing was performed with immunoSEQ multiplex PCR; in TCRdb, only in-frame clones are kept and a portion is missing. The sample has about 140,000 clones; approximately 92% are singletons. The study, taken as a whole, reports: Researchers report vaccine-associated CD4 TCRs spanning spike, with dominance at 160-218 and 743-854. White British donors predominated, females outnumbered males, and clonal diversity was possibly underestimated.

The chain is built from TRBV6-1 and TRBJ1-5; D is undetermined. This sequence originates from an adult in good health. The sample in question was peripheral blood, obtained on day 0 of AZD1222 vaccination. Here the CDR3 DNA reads TGTGCCAGCAGTGAAAGGGAGAATCAGCCCCAGCATTTT. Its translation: CASSERENQPQHF.